The source of this T cell receptor (beta chain) is a study of T cells in women clearing cervical HPV infection. Study-wide context: Case blood drawn at lesion detection; control blood after infection cleared.

This clone counts as medium-sized by frequency. The read finishes 3 residues shy of the CDR3 end, and the germline J gene is used to complete it. Germline V gene sequence: CDR1 KGHSH, CDR2 LQKENI. V dropped 0 bases and J dropped 4 bases, with 6 bases sitting between them. CDR3 length: 13 residues. Generated by immunoSEQ multiplex PCR, the TCRdb table keeps only in-frame clones and is missing some. The clone table shows 30,000 to 50,000 clones, with the ten largest holding approximately 4.8%. The J gene is TRBJ1-2, the V gene TRBV18; TRBD1 might be the D (6 bases). This sequence was found in a woman between 18 and 70 years old with a cervical HPV16 infection that either progressed to CIN3+ or cleared (not recorded which). Sequenced sample: blood buffy coat. The covered CDR3 bases are TGTGCCAGCTCACCACCACAGGGCTATGGC. It specifies CASSPPQGYG. The whole CDR3 protein is CASSPPQGYGYTF.